The TCR beta chain under discussion was sequenced for a study of shared clonotypes between healthy human individuals. Of note for this clone: Other DNA sequences in this specimen translate into the identical CDR3.

The CDR3 has 13 amino acids. Looked up from germline, CDR1 is SGHRS and CDR2 is YFSETQ. The J segment lost 5 bases and the V segment lost 1 base, leaving 2 bases of the junction unmatched. Under the authors' procedure: Without quality scores, immunoSEQ junctional reads could not be filtered like full-length reads. Measured with immunoSEQ multiplex PCR; TCRdb has only the in-frame clones, and not every one. V and J calls plus clone size are reproduced from that table; the DNA served to infer D and trimming. The data contain some 2,000,000 clones, 95% of them singletons. V usage is TRBV5-1 and J usage is TRBJ2-5; 7 nucleotides align to TRBD2. This clonotype originated in a man aged 18 to 30 in good health. The source material was naive CD4+ T cells sorted from blood. Subset reported: CD45RA+ positively selected. The CDR3: CASSLSGAETQYF. For the CDR3, the DNA is TGCGCCAGCAGCTTGAGCGGGGCTGAGACCCAGTACTTC.